The present TCR beta chain was sequenced within a study of OX40 agonist ivuxolimab in advanced cancers. The overall study: Patients were infused with ivuxolimab every 2 weeks at 0.01 to 10 mg/kg.

V was pared by 0 bases and J by 4 bases, with 15 bases between. Germline V gene lookup returns CDR1 LNHNV and CDR2 YYDKDF (reference sequence). The CDR3 loop spans 17 amino acids. General study findings and limits: Relatively little clonal expansion, among the lowest observed, appeared in partial responders at 0.1-3.0 mg/kg. The average count of expanded clones was higher among CD8+ T cells than among CD4+. Researchers did not determine the expanded peripheral T cells' antigen specificity.

As to this clone: What it binds is not known.

Repertoires were generated with immunoSEQ multiplex PCR, while TCRdb's copy carries only in-frame clones and drops some. The repertoire holds 45,000 to 65,000 clones, with 79% as singletons. The chain joins TRBV15 to TRBJ2-2; the D gene is possibly TRBD1 (6 bases). Here the sequenced sample was CD4+ or CD8+ T cells sorted from blood, taken in a trial of the OX40 agonist ivuxolimab. The origin of this receptor is an adult with an advanced solid tumor such as melanoma, head and neck, liver or kidney cancer. This CDR3 reads CATSRDLGAKFTGELFF. DNA for the CDR3: TGTGCCACCAGCAGAGATTTGGGGGCCAAGTTCACCGGGGAGCTGTTTTTT. Filled out from reference TRBV15 and TRBJ2-2, the complete variable domain reads DAMVIQNPRYQVTQFGKPVTLSCSQTLNHNVMYWYQQKSSQAPKLLFHYYDKDFNNEADTPDNFQSRRPNTSFCFLDIRSPGLGDTAMYLCATSRDLGAKFTGELFFGEGSRLTVL.